These 9 T cell receptor beta chains were all obtained from the same sample, sequenced in a study of blood T cell repertoires in COVID-19. Libraries were prepared by immunoSEQ multiplex PCR; TCRdb keeps only in-frame clonotypes and omits some of them. There are 180,000 or so clones in the sample; around 89% occur only once, and around 0.63% lies in the top ten. Sequencing used peripheral blood. The receptors shown here come from a man aged 45 to 65 with acute or convalescent COVID-19.

The CDR3 loop reads CASSNGVQSAQHF. The CDR3 nucleotides are TGTGCCAGCAGTAACGGGGTGCAGTCAGCCCAGCATTTT. V is TRBV28 and J is TRBJ1-5; the D is unclear. Germline lookup yields CDR1 MDHEN and CDR2 SYDVKM. This CDR3 is 13 amino acids long. V lost 5 bases to trimming and J lost 11 bases, with 16 bases between them.

The chain uses TRBV5-1 and TRBJ2-2; D is undetermined. V was shortened by 0 bases and J by 5 bases, with 11 bases between the two germline ends. The CDR3 sequence is 15 residues long. The V gene's germline CDR1 is SGHRS and CDR2 YFSETQ. Written as DNA, the CDR3 is TGCGCCAGCAGCTTGGATCTCCCGGGTACCGGGGAGCTGTTTTTT. Its translation is CASSLDLPGTGELFF.

This clone was detected only once. The chain has TRBV3-1 (or the pseudogene TRBV3-2) and TRBJ1-2, with a possible D match to TRBD1 (6 bases). The ends were cut back, 3 bases at V and 8 bases at J, with 16 bases in the middle. The germline V gene has CDR1 LGHDT and CDR2 YNNKEL (reference sequence). The CDR3 is 14 residues long. The CDR3 protein is CASSQYRASGGYTF. The DNA of the CDR3 is TGTGCCAGCAGCCAGTACAGGGCCTCTGGGGGCTACACCTTC.

The genes are TRBV20-1 and TRBJ1-2, with D possibly matching TRBD1 (6 bases). V lost 3 bases and J 8 bases, leaving 16 bases between the germline ends. The germline V gene has CDR1 DFQATT and CDR2 SNEGSKA (reference sequence). CDR3 length: 13 residues. The CDR3 DNA follows: TGCAGTGCTAGTGGGACAACGGGCCTAGGCTACACCTTC. This gives the protein CSASGTTGLGYTF.

The CDR3 bases are TGTGCCAGCAGCCCAGGGACAGATGGGGTCTACGAGCAGTACTTC. Its protein is CASSPGTDGVYEQYF. This rearrangement joins TRBV9 to TRBJ2-7, with 7 positions matching TRBD1. The J segment lost 3 bases and the V segment lost 4 bases, leaving 10 bases of the junction unmatched. Germline V gene data show CDR1 as SGDLS and CDR2 as YYNGEE. CDR3 length: 15 residues. Drawing the rest from reference TRBV9 and TRBJ2-7, the complete variable domain is DSGVTQTPKHLITATGQRVTLRCSPRSGDLSVYWYQQSLDQGLQFLIQYYNGEERAKGNILERFSAQQFPDLHSELNLSSLELGDSALYFCASSPGTDGVYEQYFGPGTRLTVT.

The chain uses TRBV9 and TRBJ2-1; 7 positions match TRBD1. J was trimmed by 2 bases and V by 4 bases; bases with no gene match: 6. Germline V gene lookup returns CDR1 SGDLS and CDR2 YYNGEE. This CDR3 contains 15 residues. CDR3 nucleotides: TGTGCCAGCAGCATCACAGGGGTCCCCTACAATGAGCAGTTCTTC. Amino acid sequence: CASSITGVPYNEQFF. Together with reference TRBV9 and TRBJ2-1, the CDR3 gives the full variable domain: DSGVTQTPKHLITATGQRVTLRCSPRSGDLSVYWYQQSLDQGLQFLIQYYNGEERAKGNILERFSAQQFPDLHSELNLSSLELGDSALYFCASSITGVPYNEQFFGPGTRLTVL.

The J gene is TRBJ2-3, the V gene TRBV14; 7 bases line up with TRBD2. Trimming took 3 bases from V and 4 from J; bases not matched to a gene: 13. This CDR3 has 17 residues. Germline V gene sequence: CDR1 SGHDN, CDR2 FVKESK. CDR3 in DNA: TGTGCCAGCAGCCAGGGCGGGCTAGCGGAGGGGCCAGATACGCAGTATTTT. Its protein is CASSQGGLAEGPDTQYF. Full variable domain (rest looked up from reference TRBV14 and TRBJ2-3): EAGVTQFPSHSVIEKGQTVTLRCDPISGHDNLYWYRRVMGKEIKFLLHFVKESKQDESGMPNNRFLAERTGGTYSTLKVQPAELEDSGVYFCASSQGGLAEGPDTQYFGPGTRLTVL.

The sample holds one count of this clone. The chain recombines TRBV7-6 with TRBJ2-1; 9 nucleotides match TRBD1. The CDR3 totals 15 residues. From germline, CDR1 is SGHVS and CDR2 FNYEAQ. Trimming cost V 1 base and J 10 bases; bases outside gene matches: 8. This chain's CDR3 is CASSLDDRGSGEQFF. The CDR3 DNA follows: TGTGCCAGCAGCTTAGACGACAGGGGGTCAGGGGAGCAGTTCTTC.

This clone was counted between two and nine times. This chain uses TRBV10-1 with TRBJ2-7; 11 bases are shared with TRBD1. This CDR3 spans 15 amino acids. After removal of 5 bases from V and 2 bases from J, the junction contained 5 bases not matched to a gene. Germline V gene data show CDR1 as WNHNN and CDR2 as SYGVQD (reference sequence). CDR3 sequence: CASSIGTGGTYEQYF. The CDR3 region has the DNA TGCGCCAGCAGTATTGGGACAGGGGGAACCTACGAGCAGTACTTC.